Listed here is a single T cell receptor (beta chain). This entry is derived from a study of T-cell memory formation after mild COVID-19. With 0 bases removed from V and 5 bases from J, the gap between germline ends came to 16 bases. The CDR3 is made up of 16 amino acids. In germline, CDR1 is MNHNY, CDR2 SVGAGI (reference sequence). TCRdb re-called the 5' RACE reads through MiXCR, storing one row per CDR3 protein. The table shows around 420,000 distinct CDR3 sequences, with 24% occurring only once. The clonotype comes from an adult woman who had mild COVID-19 (a few samples of this study predate the infection). Cell type and time point are not known. The sample was PBMCs or a T cell subset sorted from them (not recorded which). The chain combines TRBV6-6 with TRBJ2-5; a possible D gene is TRBD2 (5 bases). The CDR3 nucleotides read TGTGCCAGCAGTTACTCGGGTCCGGCTAGCATCGAGACCCAGTACTTC. This encodes CASSYSGPASIETQYF.